This TCR beta chain was identified in a study of cytomegalovirus exposure and HLA in healthy donors. Study observations and caveats: Associated with cytomegalovirus, according to the listing, were 150 to 200 TCR beta chains.

PCR employed 60 Vbeta and 13 Jbeta primers. The assay was immunoSEQ multiplex PCR, and TCRdb's table has in-frame clones only and misses some. The repertoire consists of about 130,000 clones, with over 75% occurring once and the leading ten covering 4.2%. The CDR3 is 12 residues long. Germline V CDR1 and CDR2: LNHDA, SQIVND (reference sequence). Trimming took 4 bases from V and 5 from J, leaving 8 bases between them. This clone showed up just a few times. Antigen unknown. The receptor's source is a male donor in good health and CMV-seropositive. V is TRBV19 and J is TRBJ2-5; D gene ambiguous. The sample consisted of PBMCs. The CDR3, as DNA: TGTGCCAGTAGTAACTCTCCGGAGACCCAGTACTTC. This codes for CASSNSPETQYF.